The clone carrying this T cell receptor (beta chain) has a handful of counts. Antigen unknown. These data are taken from a study of T-cell memory formation after mild COVID-19. TCRdb ran MiXCR on the 5' RACE reads and lists one entry per CDR3 protein. The top ten clones hold approximately 8.4% of a sample with under 600,000 distinct CDR3 sequences, less than 25% of them seen once. Overall study results and limits: Pre-infection memory held some responding clones, suggesting pre-existing cross-reactive T cells responded. Of the contracting clones, CD4+ ones lay mainly in CM and EM, and CD8+ ones in EMRA. CD4/CD8 balance held among clones contracting day 15 to 85, and later expanders leaned CD4+.

This sequence was found in an adult woman who had mild COVID-19 (a few samples of this study predate the infection). Cell type and time point are not known. The sample was PBMCs or a T cell subset sorted from them (not recorded which).

In DNA form, the CDR3 reads TGCGCCAGCAGCCCGGTGGGGTTCCGTTCCTACGAGCAGTACTTC. This encodes CASSPVGFRSYEQYF. The genes are TRBV5-1 and TRBJ2-7; D remains ambiguous. The CDR3 is 15 residues long. V gave up 4 bases and J gave up 1 base, with 15 bases separating them. Germline CDR1 reads SGHRS; CDR2 reads YFSETQ.